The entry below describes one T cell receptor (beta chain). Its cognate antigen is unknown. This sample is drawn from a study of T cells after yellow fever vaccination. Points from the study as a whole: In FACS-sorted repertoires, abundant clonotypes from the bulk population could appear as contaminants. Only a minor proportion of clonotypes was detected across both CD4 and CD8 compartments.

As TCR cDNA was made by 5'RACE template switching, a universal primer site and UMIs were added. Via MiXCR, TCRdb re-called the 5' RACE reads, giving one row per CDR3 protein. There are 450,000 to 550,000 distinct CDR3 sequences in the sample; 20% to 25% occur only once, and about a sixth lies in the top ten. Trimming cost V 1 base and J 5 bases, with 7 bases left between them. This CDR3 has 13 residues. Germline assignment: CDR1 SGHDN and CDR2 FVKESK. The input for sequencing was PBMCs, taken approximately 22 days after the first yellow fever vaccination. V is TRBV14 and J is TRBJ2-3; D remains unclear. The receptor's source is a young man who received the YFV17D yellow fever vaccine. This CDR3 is CASSQVLLDTQYF. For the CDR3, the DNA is TGTGCCAGCAGCCAAGTGTTGCTAGATACGCAGTATTTT. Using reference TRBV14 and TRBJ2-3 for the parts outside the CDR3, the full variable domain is EAGVTQFPSHSVIEKGQTVTLRCDPISGHDNLYWYRRVMGKEIKFLLHFVKESKQDESGMPNNRFLAERTGGTYSTLKVQPAELEDSGVYFCASSQVLLDTQYFGPGTRLTVL.